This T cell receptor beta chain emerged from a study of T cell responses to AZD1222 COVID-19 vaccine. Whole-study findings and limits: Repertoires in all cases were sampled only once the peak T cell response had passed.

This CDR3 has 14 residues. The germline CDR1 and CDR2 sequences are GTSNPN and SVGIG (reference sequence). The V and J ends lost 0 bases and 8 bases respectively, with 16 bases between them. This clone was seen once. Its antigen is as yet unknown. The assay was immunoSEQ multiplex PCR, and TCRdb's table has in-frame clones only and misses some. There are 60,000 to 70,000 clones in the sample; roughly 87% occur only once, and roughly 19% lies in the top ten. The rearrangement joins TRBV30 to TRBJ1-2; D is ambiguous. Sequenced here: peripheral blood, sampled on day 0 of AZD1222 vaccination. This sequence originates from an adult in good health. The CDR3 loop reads CAWSVSPRDWGYTF. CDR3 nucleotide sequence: TGTGCCTGGAGTGTAAGTCCCCGCGACTGGGGCTACACCTTC.